This is a list of T cell receptor beta chains from one sample in a study of beta chain features in type 1 diabetes. Repertoires were generated with immunoSEQ multiplex PCR, while TCRdb's copy carries only in-frame clones and drops some. The sample comprises around 400,000 clones, roughly an eighth of which are singletons, and roughly 0.015% rests with the top ten. Sequences were obtained from naive CD4+ T cells from blood. The receptors originated from a man aged 18-30 years in good health. CDR3s include the opening cysteine and the closing phenylalanine or tryptophan. A D gene is named only where the DNA matches it firmly. A row's size may be missing; if present it is once, few, many or a size class.

clone size	V gene	D gene	J gene	CDR3 DNA	CDR3 protein
-	TRBV4-2	TRBD2	TRBJ2-1	TGTGCCAGCAGCCAGCTAGCGGGGGTGGCCTACAATGAGCAGTTCTTC	CASSQLAGVAYNEQFF
few	TRBV4-3	-	TRBJ1-5	TGCGCCAGCAGCCCCATCGCGGGGGATCAGCCCCAGCATTTT	CASSPIAGDQPQHF
few	TRBV4-3	-	TRBJ2-3	TGCGCCAGCAGCCAATCCGGGGGAGTAGCGCGCAGCACAGATACGCAGTATTTT	CASSQSGGVARSTDTQYF
-	TRBV7-3	TRBD2	TRBJ2-1	TGTGCCAGCAGCTTTCTAGCGGGATCCTACAATGAGCAGTTCTTC	CASSFLAGSYNEQFF
few	TRBV4-3	-	TRBJ1-3	TGCGCCAGCAGCCAAGATAACAGTATCTCTGGAAACACCATATATTTT	CASSQDNSISGNTIYF
-	TRBV14	-	TRBJ2-7	TGTGCCAGCAGCCAAGAGGTATTGACTCGGCAGTACTTC	CASSQEVLTRQYF
-	TRBV5-1	TRBD1	TRBJ2-7	TGCGCCAGCAGCTTGATGACCGGGACAGGTACCTACGGGGGGTACTTC	CASSLMTGTGTYGGYF
-	TRBV7-9	-	TRBJ1-2	TGTGCCAGCAGCCGACGACAGCACCTGACGGGCTACACCTTC	CASSRRQHLTGYTF
-	TRBV6-5	-	TRBJ2-4	TGTGCCAGCAGTTACGGGCTAGCGAGAGCCAAAAACATTCAGTACTTC	CASSYGLARAKNIQYF
-	TRBV6-1	TRBD1	TRBJ1-2	TGTGCCAGCAGTGAACACAGGGGGACTTGGCGTGGCTACACCTTC	CASSEHRGTWRGYTF
-	TRBV4-3	-	TRBJ2-1	TGCGCCAGCAGCCAAGATTGGGGCAGGGTCCCCTACAATGAGCAGTTCTTC	CASSQDWGRVPYNEQFF
few	TRBV21-1	-	TRBJ2-7	TGTGCCAGCAGCAAAGTATTGACGGACAGTCCGACCTACGAGCAGTACTTC	CASSKVLTDSPTYEQYF
-	TRBV28	-	TRBJ1-6	TGTGCCAGCAGTTTTCTTTCACCCCTCCACTTT	CASSFLSPLHF
few	TRBV5-1	TRBD1	TRBJ2-5	TGCGCCAGCAGCGCGGGACAGGGGTTGGAGACCCAGTACTTC	CASSAGQGLETQYF
-	TRBV28	-	TRBJ2-4	TGTGCCAGCAGTTTCGGGGATTCTAAAAACATTCAGTACTTC	CASSFGDSKNIQYF
few	TRBV2	-	TRBJ1-1	TGTGCCAGCAAGGTGTTAGGGAGGGCCACTGAAGCTTTCTTT	CASKVLGRATEAFF